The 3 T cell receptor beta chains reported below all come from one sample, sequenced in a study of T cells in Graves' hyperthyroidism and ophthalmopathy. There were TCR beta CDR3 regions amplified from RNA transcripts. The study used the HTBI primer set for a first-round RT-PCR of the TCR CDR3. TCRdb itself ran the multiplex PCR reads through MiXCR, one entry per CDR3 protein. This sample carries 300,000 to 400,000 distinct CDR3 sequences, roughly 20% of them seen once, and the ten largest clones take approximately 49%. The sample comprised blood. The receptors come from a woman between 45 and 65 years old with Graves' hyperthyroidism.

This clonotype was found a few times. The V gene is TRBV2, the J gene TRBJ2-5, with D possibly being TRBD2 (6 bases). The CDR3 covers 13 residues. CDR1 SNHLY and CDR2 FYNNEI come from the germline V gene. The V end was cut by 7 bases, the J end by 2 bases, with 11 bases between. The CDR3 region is CASTGGMQETQYF. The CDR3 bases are TGTGCCAGCACCGGAGGGATGCAAGAGACCCAGTACTTC.

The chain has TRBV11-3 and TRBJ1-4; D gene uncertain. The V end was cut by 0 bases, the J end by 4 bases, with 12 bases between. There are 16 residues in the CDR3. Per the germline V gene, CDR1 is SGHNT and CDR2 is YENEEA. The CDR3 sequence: CASSLDPPTDNEKLFF. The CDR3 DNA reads TGTGCCAGCAGCTTAGACCCGCCAACCGATAATGAAAAACTGTTTTTT.

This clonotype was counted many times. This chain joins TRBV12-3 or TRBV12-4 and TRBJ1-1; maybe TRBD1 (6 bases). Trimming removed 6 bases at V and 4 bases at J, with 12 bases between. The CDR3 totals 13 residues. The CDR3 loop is CASSPRTATEAFF. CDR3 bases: TGTGCCAGCAGCCCCAGGACAGCCACTGAAGCTTTCTTT.